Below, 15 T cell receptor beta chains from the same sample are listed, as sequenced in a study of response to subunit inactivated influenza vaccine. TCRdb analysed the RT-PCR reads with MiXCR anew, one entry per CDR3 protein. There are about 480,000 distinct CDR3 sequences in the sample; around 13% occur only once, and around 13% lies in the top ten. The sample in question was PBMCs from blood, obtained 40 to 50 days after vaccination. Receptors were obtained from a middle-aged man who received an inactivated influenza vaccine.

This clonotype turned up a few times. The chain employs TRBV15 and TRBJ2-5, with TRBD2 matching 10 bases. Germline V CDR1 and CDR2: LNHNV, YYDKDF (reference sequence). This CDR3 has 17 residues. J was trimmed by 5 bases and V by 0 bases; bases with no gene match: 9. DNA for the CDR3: TGTGCCACCAGCAGAGATCTTGGGACTAGCGCTGTGGAGACCCAGTACTTC. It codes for CATSRDLGTSAVETQYF.

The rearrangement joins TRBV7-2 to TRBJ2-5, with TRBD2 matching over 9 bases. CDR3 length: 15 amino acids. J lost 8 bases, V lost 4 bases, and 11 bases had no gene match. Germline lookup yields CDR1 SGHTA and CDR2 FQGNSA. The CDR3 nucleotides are TGTGCCAGCAGCTCCACCGGGACTAGCTATGACACCCAGTACTTC. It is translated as CASSSTGTSYDTQYF.

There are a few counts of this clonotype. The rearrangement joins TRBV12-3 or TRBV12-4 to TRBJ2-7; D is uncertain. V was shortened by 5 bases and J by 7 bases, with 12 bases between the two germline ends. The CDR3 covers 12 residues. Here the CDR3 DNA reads TGTGCCAGCAGTCAAGTTCCTCTGGAGCAGTACTTC. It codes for CASSQVPLEQYF.

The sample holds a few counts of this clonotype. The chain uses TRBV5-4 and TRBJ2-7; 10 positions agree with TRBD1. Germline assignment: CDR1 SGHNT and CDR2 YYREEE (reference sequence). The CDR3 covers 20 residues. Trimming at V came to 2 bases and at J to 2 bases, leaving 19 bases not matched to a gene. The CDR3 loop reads CASSFSPGQGSLAGTYEQYF. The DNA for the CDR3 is TGTGCCAGCAGCTTCTCGCCGGGACAGGGGAGTCTAGCGGGCACCTACGAGCAGTACTTC.

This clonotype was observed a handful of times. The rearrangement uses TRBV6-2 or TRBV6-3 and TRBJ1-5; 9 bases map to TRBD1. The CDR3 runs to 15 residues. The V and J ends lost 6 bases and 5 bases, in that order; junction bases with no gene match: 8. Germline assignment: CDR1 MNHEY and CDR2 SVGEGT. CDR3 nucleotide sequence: TGTGCCAGCAGCTCGGACAGGGGTGTCTATCAGCCCCAGCATTTT. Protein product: CASSSDRGVYQPQHF.

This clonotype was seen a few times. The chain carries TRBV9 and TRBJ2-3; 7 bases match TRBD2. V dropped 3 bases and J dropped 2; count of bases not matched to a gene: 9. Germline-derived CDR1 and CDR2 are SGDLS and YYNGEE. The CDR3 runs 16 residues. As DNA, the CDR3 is TGTGCCAGCAGCGAGACCGGGACTATCATCACAGATACGCAGTATTTT. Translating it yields CASSETGTIITDTQYF. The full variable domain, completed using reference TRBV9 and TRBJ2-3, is DSGVTQTPKHLITATGQRVTLRCSPRSGDLSVYWYQQSLDQGLQFLIQYYNGEERAKGNILERFSAQQFPDLHSELNLSSLELGDSALYFCASSETGTIITDTQYFGPGTRLTVL.

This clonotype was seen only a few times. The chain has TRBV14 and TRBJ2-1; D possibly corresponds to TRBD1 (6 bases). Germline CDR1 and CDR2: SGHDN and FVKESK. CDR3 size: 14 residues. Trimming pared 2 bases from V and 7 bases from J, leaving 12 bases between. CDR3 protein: CASSQSGAWNEQFF. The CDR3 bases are TGTGCCAGCAGCCAATCAGGGGCGTGGAATGAGCAGTTCTTC.

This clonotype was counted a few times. CDR3 residues: CASSGNGANTDTQYF. The CDR3 DNA follows: TGTGCCAGCAGCGGGAACGGAGCTAACACAGATACGCAGTATTTT. The chain recombines TRBV12-3 or TRBV12-4 with TRBJ2-3, with a tentative D call TRBD2 (5 bases). V dropped 6 bases and J dropped 2 bases, with 15 bases sitting between them. The CDR3 contains 15 residues.

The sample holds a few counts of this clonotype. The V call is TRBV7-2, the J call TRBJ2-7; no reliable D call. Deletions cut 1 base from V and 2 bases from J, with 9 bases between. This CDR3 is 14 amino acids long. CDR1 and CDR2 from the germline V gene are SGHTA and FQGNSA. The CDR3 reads CASSLGIAAYEQYF. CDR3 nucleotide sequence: TGTGCCAGCAGCTTAGGAATCGCAGCCTACGAGCAGTACTTC.

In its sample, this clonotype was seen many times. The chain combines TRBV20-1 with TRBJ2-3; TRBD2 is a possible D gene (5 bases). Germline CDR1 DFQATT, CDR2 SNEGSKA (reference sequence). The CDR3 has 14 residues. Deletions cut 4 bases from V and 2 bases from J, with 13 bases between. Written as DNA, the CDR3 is TGCAGTGCTATCCGGGATATCAACACAGATACGCAGTATTTT. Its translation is CSAIRDINTDTQYF.

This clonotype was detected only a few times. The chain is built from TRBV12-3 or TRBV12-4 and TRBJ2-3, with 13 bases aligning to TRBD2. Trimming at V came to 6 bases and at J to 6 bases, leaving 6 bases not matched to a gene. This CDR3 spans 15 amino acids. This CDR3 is CASRGTSGAPDTQYF. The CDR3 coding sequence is TGTGCCAGCAGGGGGACTAGCGGGGCCCCGGATACGCAGTATTTT.

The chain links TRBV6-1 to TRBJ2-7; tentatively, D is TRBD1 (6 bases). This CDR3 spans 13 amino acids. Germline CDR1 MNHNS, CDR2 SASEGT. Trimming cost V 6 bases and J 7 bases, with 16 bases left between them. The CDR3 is CASRNTGNWEQYF. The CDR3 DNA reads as TGTGCCAGCAGGAACACAGGGAACTGGGAGCAGTACTTC.

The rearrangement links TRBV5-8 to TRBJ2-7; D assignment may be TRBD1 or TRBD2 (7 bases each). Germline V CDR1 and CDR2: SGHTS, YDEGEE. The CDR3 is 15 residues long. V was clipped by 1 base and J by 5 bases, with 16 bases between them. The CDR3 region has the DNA TGTGCCAGCAGCTTGCAGGGGGGGGCAAAGAACGAGCAGTACTTC. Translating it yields CASSLQGGAKNEQYF.

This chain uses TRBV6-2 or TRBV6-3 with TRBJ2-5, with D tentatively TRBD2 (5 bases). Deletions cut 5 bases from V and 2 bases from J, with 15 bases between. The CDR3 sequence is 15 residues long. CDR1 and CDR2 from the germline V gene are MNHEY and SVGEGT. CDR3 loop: CASSPLRVRQETQYF. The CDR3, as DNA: TGTGCCAGCAGTCCTTTGCGGGTCAGGCAAGAGACCCAGTACTTC.

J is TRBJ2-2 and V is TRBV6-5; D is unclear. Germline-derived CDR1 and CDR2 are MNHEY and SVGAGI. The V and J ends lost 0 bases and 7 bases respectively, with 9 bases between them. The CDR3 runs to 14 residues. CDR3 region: CASSYSNPIGELFF. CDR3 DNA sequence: TGTGCCAGCAGTTACTCGAATCCAATCGGGGAGCTGTTTTTT.